Listed here are 7 T cell receptor beta chains from one sample, sequenced in a study of Ad26.COV2.S vaccination and SARS-CoV-2 variants. TCRdb keeps only in-frame clones here, not all; method: immunoSEQ multiplex PCR. The data contain about 350,000 clones, about 87% of them singletons. As to treatment: about 20 received Ad26.COV2.S at low or high dose, single or two shots; 5 received placebo; per-sample allocation not given. Specimens were obtained on day 63 following the first vaccine or placebo injection. The sample consisted of peripheral blood, taken in a trial of Ad26.COV2.S vaccine versus placebo. These TCRs come from a person between 18 and 60 years old who received the Ad26.COV2.S COVID-19 vaccine or a placebo.

The chain couples TRBV6-6 to TRBJ2-7, with D maybe TRBD1 (6 bases). The germline V gene has CDR1 MNHNY and CDR2 SVGAGI (reference sequence). The CDR3 totals 14 residues. V shed 6 bases and J shed 4 bases, with 16 bases lying between them. The chain's CDR3 is CASRPRTVQYEQYF. The CDR3 bases are TGTGCCAGCAGACCCCGGACAGTTCAATACGAGCAGTACTTC.

This clone has only a few counts. The chain joins TRBV5-1 to TRBJ1-2; 10 bases are a match to TRBD1. This CDR3 has 14 residues. Trimming cost V 3 bases and J 6 bases; bases outside gene matches: 5. Germline CDR1 is SGHRS and CDR2 is YFSETQ. CDR3 nucleotide sequence: TGCGCCAGCAGCTGGGCCGGGACAGGGGATGGCTACACCTTC. Translation: CASSWAGTGDGYTF. The whole variable domain, filled in from reference TRBV5-1 and TRBJ1-2, reads KAGVTQTPRYLIKTRGQQVTLSCSPISGHRSVSWYQQTPGQGLQFLFEYFSETQRNKGNFPGRFSGRQFSNSRSEMNVSTLELGDSALYLCASSWAGTGDGYTFGSGTRLTVV.

This chain links TRBV5-1 with TRBJ1-1; D perhaps matches TRBD1 (6 bases). The V gene's germline CDR1 is SGHRS and CDR2 YFSETQ. This CDR3 spans 14 amino acids. V dropped 2 bases and J dropped 1 base, with 9 bases sitting between them. The DNA of the CDR3 is TGCGCCAGCAGCTTTGGCAGGGGGAACACTGAAGCTTTCTTT. Translated, it gives CASSFGRGNTEAFF.

This clone was observed a single time. The genes are TRBV6-5 and TRBJ1-2, with TRBD1 as a possible D gene (6 bases). CDR3 length: 13 residues. V was pared by 6 bases and J by 3 bases, with 11 bases between. The germline V gene encodes CDR1 MNHEY and CDR2 SVGAGI. The DNA of the CDR3 is TGTGCCAGCAGCTCACAGGGTGACTATGGCTACACCTTC. It translates to CASSSQGDYGYTF.

This clone appeared a single time. The chain combines TRBV9 with TRBJ1-5; possibly TRBD1 for D (5 bases). CDR3 length: 13 amino acids. Germline loops: CDR1 SGDLS, CDR2 YYNGEE. The ends were cut back, 4 bases at V and 4 bases at J, with 9 bases in the middle. CDR3 bases: TGTGCCAGCAGCTTAGGGGATAATCAGCCCCAGCATTTT. This sequence encodes CASSLGDNQPQHF.

This chain joins TRBV4-1 and TRBJ1-2; D not certain. The CDR3 has 16 residues. The V end lost 4 bases, the J end lost 5 bases, and 20 bases lay between the germline ends. CDR1 MGHRA and CDR2 YSYEKL come from the germline V gene. The CDR3 here is CASSRALLPMSYGYTF. CDR3 DNA sequence: TGCGCCAGCAGCCGAGCCTTGCTGCCTATGAGTTATGGCTACACCTTC.

This clone has more than one count but fewer than ten. In DNA, the CDR3 is TGCGCCAGCAGCCTCGGGACGCGTCACTTCTACGAGCAGTACTTC. Translated, it gives CASSLGTRHFYEQYF. The chain carries TRBV4-3 and TRBJ2-7; possibly TRBD1 or TRBD2 for D (5 bases each). CDR1 LGHNA and CDR2 YSLEER come from the germline V gene. CDR3 length: 15 amino acids. Trimming pared 4 bases from V and 3 bases from J, leaving 16 bases between.